A selection of T cell receptor beta chains follows, all from one sample in a study of blood T cell repertoires in COVID-19. TCRdb keeps only in-frame clones here, not all; method: immunoSEQ multiplex PCR. Of 330,000 or so clones listed, about 90% were seen once; the top ten hold 3%. Input material: PBMCs or T cells enriched from blood (not recorded which). These receptors came from a woman in her twenties or thirties who had recovered from COVID-19. Each CDR3 is given with its conserved first and last residue. The D gene is left open where the match is weak. Clone size is stated in some rows and not others, as once, few, many or a class when expanded.

d_call: .; v_call: TRBV7-3; clone_size: .; j_call: TRBJ1-1; cdr3_nt: TGTGCCAGCAGCGCCGAGAGGAACACTGAAGCTTTCTTT; cdr3_aa: CASSAERNTEAFF
d_call: TRBD2; v_call: TRBV7-9; clone_size: .; j_call: TRBJ2-1; cdr3_nt: TGTGCCAGCAGCCCGACGGGACTAGCGGGCAGAAGCTACAATGAGCAGTTCTTC; cdr3_aa: CASSPTGLAGRSYNEQFF
d_call: .; v_call: TRBV2; clone_size: .; j_call: TRBJ2-7; cdr3_nt: TGTGCCAGCAGGGTGGGCTATAGCGGGACAGTTTGGAACGAGCAGTACTTC; cdr3_aa: CASRVGYSGTVWNEQYF
d_call: TRBD1; v_call: TRBV19; clone_size: .; j_call: TRBJ1-4; cdr3_nt: TGTGCCAGTACCCCGGGACAGGATACCCGGTGGGGTGAAAAACTGTTTTTT; cdr3_aa: CASTPGQDTRWGEKLFF
d_call: .; v_call: TRBV28; clone_size: .; j_call: TRBJ2-7; cdr3_nt: TGTGCCAGCAGTTCGTTAAGGGCAGGAGGGGACGAGCAGTACTTC; cdr3_aa: CASSSLRAGGDEQYF
d_call: .; v_call: TRBV6-5; clone_size: .; j_call: TRBJ1-2; cdr3_nt: TGTGCCAGCAGTTACACTTTACCTAACTATGGCTACACCTTC; cdr3_aa: CASSYTLPNYGYTF
d_call: .; v_call: TRBV15; clone_size: once; j_call: TRBJ2-3; cdr3_nt: TGTGCCACCAGCAGAGTGTACGGGGGTACAGATACGCAGTATTTT; cdr3_aa: CATSRVYGGTDTQYF
d_call: .; v_call: TRBV7-9; clone_size: .; j_call: TRBJ2-2; cdr3_nt: TGTGCCTCTACCCGGGAGTCTCTGAACACCGGGGAGCTGTTTTTT; cdr3_aa: CASTRESLNTGELFF
d_call: .; v_call: TRBV3-1/TRBV3-2; clone_size: .; j_call: TRBJ1-1; cdr3_nt: TGTGCCAGCAGCCAACGGGAAACGAACACTGAAGCTTTCTTT; cdr3_aa: CASSQRETNTEAFF
d_call: .; v_call: TRBV18; clone_size: few; j_call: TRBJ1-4; cdr3_nt: TGTGCCAGCTCACCACCCAATGGGAGGGATGAAAAACTGTTTTTT; cdr3_aa: CASSPPNGRDEKLFF